This T cell receptor (beta chain) was observed in a study of T-cell reconstitution after alpha-beta-depleted transplantation in children (dated by TCRdb to 2016 to 2018). At the level of the whole study: Using TCR repertoire profiling, the study followed T-cell immune reconstitution in a quantitative way in children after TCRalphabeta/CD19-depleted allogeneic hematopoietic cell transplantation. The research as a whole found: In some patients, the high TCRbeta diversity seen at day 60 was put down to recipient T cells and intrathymic progenitors that had survived conditioning. The apparently early recovery of alphabetaT-cell counts about two months after transplant reportedly depended on only several hundred rapidly expanded clones that came from non-depleted graft cells. The frequencies of hyperexpanded clones fell over the following months, and after one year, T-cell counts and TCRbeta diversity were mostly attributed to newly produced T cells.

Receptor amplification or capture employed PCR. Sequencing took place on an Illumina HiSeq 2500. Molecular barcoding was employed in the preparation of TCR libraries, with unique molecular identifiers being used to normalize TCRbeta repertoire quantification. TCRdb itself trimmed the public reads at Q25 with fastp, ran MiXCR and retained productive beta chains. Identical CDR3 protein sequences are pooled into one entry, listed with their most common genes and DNA. Here the sample has over 450,000 distinct CDR3 sequences; 10% occur a single time. 2% of the sample is taken by the ten largest. Reading the label with the study, this specimen's treatment or condition is: allogeneic hematopoietic cell transplantation with graft depleted of TCRalphabeta T cells and CD19 B cells. The children who served as transplant recipients had been given grafts of TCRalphabeta/CD19-depleted allogeneic hematopoietic cells.

The CDR3 starts with the cysteine, ends with the phenylalanine, and has 18 residues. The DNA shown is the 54-base CDR3, in frame from base 1. The germline V gene encodes CDR1 DFQATT and CDR2 SNEGSKA (reference sequence). V lost 5 bases and J lost 7 bases, and the count of bases not matched to a germline gene is 17. This clonotype has at least ten counts. There is no known antigen for this receptor. There are no base qualities to consult, and no much larger clone falls within one base. Sequencing was performed on PBMCs, taken before TCRalphabeta/CD19-depleted stem cell transplant. This TCR derives from a child under 10 years old with inherited bone marrow failure, due to receive a stem cell transplant. The sequence is built from TRBV20-1 and TRBJ2-1, and TRBD2 aligns with 13 junction nucleotides. The CDR3: CSASHGGLAGDYVNEQFF. The DNA sequence is given as TGCAGTGCTTCCCATGGAGGACTAGCGGGAGATTACGTAAATGAGCAGTTCTTC.